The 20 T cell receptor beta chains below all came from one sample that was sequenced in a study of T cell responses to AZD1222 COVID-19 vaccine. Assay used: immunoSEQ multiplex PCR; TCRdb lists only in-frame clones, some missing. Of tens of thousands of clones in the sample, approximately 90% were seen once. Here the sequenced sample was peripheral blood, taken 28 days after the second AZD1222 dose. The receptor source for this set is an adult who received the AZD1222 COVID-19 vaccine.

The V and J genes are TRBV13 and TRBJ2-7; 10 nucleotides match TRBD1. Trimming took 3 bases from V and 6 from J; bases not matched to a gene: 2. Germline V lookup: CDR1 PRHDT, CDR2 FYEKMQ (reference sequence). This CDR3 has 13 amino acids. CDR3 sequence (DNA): TGTGCCAGCAGCTTGACAGGGGGCTCCGAGCAGTACTTC. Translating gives CASSLTGGSEQYF.

The CDR3 coding sequence is TGTGCCTGGAGTGTAAGGTTCGGGACAGGTATAACCTACGAGCAGTACTTC. Translated, it gives CAWSVRFGTGITYEQYF. The gene calls are TRBV30 and TRBJ2-7; 8 positions agree with TRBD1. Per the germline V gene, CDR1 is GTSNPN and CDR2 is SVGIG (reference sequence). Trimming cost V 0 bases and J 2 bases; bases outside gene matches: 12. The CDR3 is 17 residues long. Drawing the rest from reference TRBV30 and TRBJ2-7, the complete variable domain is SQTIHQWPATLVQPVGSPLSLECTVEGTSNPNLYWYRQAAGRGLQLLFYSVGIGQISSEVPQNLSASRPQDRQFILSSKKLLLSDSGFYLCAWSVRFGTGITYEQYFGPGTRLTVT.

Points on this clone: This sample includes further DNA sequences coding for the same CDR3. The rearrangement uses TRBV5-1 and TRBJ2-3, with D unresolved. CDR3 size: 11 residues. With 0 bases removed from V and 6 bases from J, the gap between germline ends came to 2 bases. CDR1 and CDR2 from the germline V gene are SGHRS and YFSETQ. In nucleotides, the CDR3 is TGCGCCAGCAGCTTGGGGGATACGCAGTATTTT. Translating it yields CASSLGDTQYF. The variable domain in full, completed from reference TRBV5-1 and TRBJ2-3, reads KAGVTQTPRYLIKTRGQQVTLSCSPISGHRSVSWYQQTPGQGLQFLFEYFSETQRNKGNFPGRFSGRQFSNSRSEMNVSTLELGDSALYLCASSLGDTQYFGPGTRLTVL.

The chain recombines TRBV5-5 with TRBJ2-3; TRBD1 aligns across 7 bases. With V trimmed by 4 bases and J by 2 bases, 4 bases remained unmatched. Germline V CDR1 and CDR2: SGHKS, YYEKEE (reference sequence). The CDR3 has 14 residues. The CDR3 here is CASSPQGNTDTQYF. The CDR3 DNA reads TGTGCCAGCAGCCCACAGGGGAACACAGATACGCAGTATTTT.

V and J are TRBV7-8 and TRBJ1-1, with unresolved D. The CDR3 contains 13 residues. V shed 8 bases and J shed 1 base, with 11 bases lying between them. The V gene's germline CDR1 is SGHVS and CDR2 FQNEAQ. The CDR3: CASSRLRNTEAFF. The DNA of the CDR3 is TGTGCCAGCTCCAGGTTGAGGAACACTGAAGCTTTCTTT.

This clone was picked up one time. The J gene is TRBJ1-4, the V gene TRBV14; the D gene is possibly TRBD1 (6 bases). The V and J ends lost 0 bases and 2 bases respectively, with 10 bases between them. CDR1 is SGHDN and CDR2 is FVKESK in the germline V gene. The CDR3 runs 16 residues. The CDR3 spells CASSQDRGATNEKLFF. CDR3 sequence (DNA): TGTGCCAGCAGCCAAGATCGGGGGGCGACTAATGAAAAACTGTTTTTT.

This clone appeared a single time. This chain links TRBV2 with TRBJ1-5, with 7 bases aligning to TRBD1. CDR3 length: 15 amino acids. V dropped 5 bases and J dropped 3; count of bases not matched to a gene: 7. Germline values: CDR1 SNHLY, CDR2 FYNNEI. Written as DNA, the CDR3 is TGTGCCAGCAGTATCGGCAGGGGGATCAATCAGCCCCAGCATTTT. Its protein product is CASSIGRGINQPQHF.

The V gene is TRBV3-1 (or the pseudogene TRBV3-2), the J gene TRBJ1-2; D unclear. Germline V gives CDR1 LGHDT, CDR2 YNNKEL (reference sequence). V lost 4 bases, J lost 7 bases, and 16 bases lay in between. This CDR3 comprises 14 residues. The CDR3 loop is CASSPRGRAGGYTF. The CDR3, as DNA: TGTGCCAGCAGCCCCCGAGGTCGCGCGGGTGGCTACACCTTC.

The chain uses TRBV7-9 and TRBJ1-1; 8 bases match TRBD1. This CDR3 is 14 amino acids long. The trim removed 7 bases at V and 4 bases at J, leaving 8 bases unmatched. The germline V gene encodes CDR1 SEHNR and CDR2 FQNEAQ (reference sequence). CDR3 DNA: TGTGCCAGCACCCTGGACAGGGCAAGCACTGAAGCTTTCTTT. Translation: CASTLDRASTEAFF.

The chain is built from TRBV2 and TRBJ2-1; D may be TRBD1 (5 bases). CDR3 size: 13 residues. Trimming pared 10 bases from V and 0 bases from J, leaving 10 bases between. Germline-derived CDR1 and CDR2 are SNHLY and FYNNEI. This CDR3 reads CATQGSSYNEQFF. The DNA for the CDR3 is TGTGCCACCCAGGGAAGCTCCTACAATGAGCAGTTCTTC.

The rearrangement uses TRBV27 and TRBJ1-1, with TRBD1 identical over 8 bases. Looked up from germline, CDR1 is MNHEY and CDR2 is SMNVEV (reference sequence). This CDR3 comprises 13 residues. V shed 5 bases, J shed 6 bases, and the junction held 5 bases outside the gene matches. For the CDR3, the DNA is TGTGCCAGCAGTGGGGACAGGTTGGCTGAAGCTTTCTTT. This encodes CASSGDRLAEAFF.

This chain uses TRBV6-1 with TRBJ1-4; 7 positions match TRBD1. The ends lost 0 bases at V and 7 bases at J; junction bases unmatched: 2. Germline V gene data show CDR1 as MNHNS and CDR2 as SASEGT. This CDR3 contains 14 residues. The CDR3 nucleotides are TGTGCCAGCAGTGAAGCGGGACAGTTTGAAAAACTGTTTTTT. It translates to CASSEAGQFEKLFF.

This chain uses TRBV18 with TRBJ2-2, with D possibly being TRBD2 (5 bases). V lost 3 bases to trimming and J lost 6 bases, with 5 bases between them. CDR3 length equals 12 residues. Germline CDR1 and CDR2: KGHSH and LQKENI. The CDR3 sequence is CASSPGAGELFF. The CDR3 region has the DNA TGTGCCAGCTCACCGGGAGCCGGGGAGCTGTTTTTT.

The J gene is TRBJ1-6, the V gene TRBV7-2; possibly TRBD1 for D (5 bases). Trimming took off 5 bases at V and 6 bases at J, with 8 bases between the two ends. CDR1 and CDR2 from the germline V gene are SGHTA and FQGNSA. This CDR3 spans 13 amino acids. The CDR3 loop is CASSADSNSPLHF. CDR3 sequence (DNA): TGTGCCAGCAGCGCAGACAGTAATTCACCCCTCCACTTT.

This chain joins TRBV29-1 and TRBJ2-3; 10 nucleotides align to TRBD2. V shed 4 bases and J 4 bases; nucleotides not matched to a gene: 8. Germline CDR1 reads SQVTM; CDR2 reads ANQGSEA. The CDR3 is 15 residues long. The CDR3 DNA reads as TGCAGCGTTGTACCCCCTAGCGGGGGCCCAGATACGCAGTATTTT. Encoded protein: CSVVPPSGGPDTQYF.

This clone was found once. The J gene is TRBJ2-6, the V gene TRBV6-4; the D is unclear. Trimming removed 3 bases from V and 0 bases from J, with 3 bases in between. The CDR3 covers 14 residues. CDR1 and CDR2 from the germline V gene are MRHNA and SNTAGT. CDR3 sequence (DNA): TGTGCCAGCAGTGAATTCTCTGGGGCCAACGTCCTGACTTTC. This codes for CASSEFSGANVLTF.

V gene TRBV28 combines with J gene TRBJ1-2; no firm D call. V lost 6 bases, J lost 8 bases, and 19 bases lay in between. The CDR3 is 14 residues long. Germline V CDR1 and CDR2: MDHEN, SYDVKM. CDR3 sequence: CASSPPARAGGYTF. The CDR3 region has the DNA TGTGCCAGCAGCCCCCCCGCCCGGGCGGGAGGCTACACCTTC.

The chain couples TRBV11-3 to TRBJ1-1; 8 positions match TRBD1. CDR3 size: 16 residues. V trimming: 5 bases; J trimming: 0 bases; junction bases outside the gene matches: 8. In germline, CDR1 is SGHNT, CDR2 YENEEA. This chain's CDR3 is CASSLGQGQVNTEAFF. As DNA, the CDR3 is TGTGCCAGCAGCCTCGGACAGGGCCAAGTGAACACTGAAGCTTTCTTT.

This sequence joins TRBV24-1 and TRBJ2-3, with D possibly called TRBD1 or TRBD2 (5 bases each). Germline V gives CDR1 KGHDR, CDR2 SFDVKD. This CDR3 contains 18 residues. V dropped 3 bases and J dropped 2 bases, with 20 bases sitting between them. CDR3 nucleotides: TGTGCCACCAGTGATCATCCGGGACGAGGGGATAACACAGATACGCAGTATTTT. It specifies CATSDHPGRGDNTDTQYF.

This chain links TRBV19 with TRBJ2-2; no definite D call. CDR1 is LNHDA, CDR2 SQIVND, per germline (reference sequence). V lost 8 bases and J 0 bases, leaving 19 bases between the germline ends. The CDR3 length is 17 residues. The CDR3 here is CASRRKPGHANTGELFF. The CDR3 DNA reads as TGTGCCAGTCGCAGAAAGCCCGGCCACGCGAACACCGGGGAGCTGTTTTTT.